This T cell receptor beta chain came from a study of blood T cell repertoires in COVID-19. Repertoires were generated with immunoSEQ multiplex PCR, while TCRdb's copy carries only in-frame clones and drops some. This sample has roughly 73,000 clones, with 81% found just once. The germline CDR1 and CDR2 sequences are SGHRS and YFSETQ. This CDR3 is built from 14 residues. V shed 6 bases and J 2 bases; nucleotides not matched to a gene: 7. This clone was seen a handful of times. The sequencing sample was made of peripheral blood. V and J are TRBV5-1 and TRBJ1-2, with 7 bases identical to TRBD1. The receptor's source is a woman aged 70-85 years with acute or convalescent COVID-19. CDR3: CASTRDSTNYGYTF. The CDR3 DNA sequence: TGCGCCAGCACACGGGACAGCACAAACTATGGCTACACCTTC.